This T cell receptor (beta chain) was recovered during a study of human T cells and chemical hapten exposure. Overall study results and limits: Donors had alopecia, so their immune response may differ from healthy people's.

The CDR3 covers 14 residues. Germline V lookup: CDR1 SGHNT, CDR2 YYREEE (reference sequence). V gave up 4 bases and J gave up 2 bases; unmatched junction bases: 2. This clonotype occurred many times. Its antigen is as yet unknown. Library preparation tagged each individual cDNA molecule with a unique molecular identifier. In the original processing: Across samples, TCR counts had a median of about 88,000 and ranged from about 20,000 to 750,000. One entry per CDR3 protein results from TCRdb running MiXCR on the RACE reads. The V and J calls and clone size come from TCRdb's table, not from the authors' own analysis. The table records 75,000 to 100,000 distinct CDR3 sequences, around 11% of them present only once. Sample time point: patch test 1, 2 weeks after DPC sensitization. Regarding treatment: therapeutic diphenylcyclopropenone sensitization with weekly scalp DPC. Unfractionated whole blood yielded the extracted total RNA.

The source is a woman aged 60-75 years with alopecia areata. Some clones in this sample may be carry-over from other donors' samples. The source material was whole blood, sampled in connection with sensitization to the hapten diphenylcyclopropenone (DPC). The V gene is TRBV5-4, the J gene TRBJ1-5, with 8 nucleotides matching TRBD1. Here the CDR3 reads CASSQDRGNQPQHF. CDR3 bases: TGTGCCAGCAGCCAGGACAGGGGCAATCAGCCCCAGCATTTT.